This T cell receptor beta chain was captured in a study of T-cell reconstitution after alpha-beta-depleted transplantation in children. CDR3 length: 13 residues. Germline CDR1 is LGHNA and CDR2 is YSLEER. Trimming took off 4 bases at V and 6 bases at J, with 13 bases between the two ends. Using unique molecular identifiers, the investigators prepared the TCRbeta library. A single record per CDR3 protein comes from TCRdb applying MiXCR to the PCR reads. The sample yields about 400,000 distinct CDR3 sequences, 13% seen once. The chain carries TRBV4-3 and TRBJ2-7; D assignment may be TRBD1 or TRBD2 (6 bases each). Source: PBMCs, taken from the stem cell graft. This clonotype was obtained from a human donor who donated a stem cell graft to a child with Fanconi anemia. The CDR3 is CASSPWGAGEQYF. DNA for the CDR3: TGCGCCAGCAGCCCTTGGGGGGCAGGCGAGCAGTACTTC.